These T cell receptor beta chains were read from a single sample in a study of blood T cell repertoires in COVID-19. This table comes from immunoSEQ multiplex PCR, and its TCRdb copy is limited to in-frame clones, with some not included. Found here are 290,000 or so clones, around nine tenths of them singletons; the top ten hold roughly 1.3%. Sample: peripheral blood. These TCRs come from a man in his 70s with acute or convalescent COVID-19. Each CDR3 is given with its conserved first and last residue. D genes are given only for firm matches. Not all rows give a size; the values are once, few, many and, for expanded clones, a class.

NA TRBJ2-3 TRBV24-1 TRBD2 TGTGCCACCAGTGATTTGCAGGGAGGGAGCGGGGTCACAGATACGCAGTATTTT CATSDLQGGSGVTDTQYF
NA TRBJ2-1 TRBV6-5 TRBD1 TGTGCCAGCAGTCCCGGGACAGGGAACGACAATGAGCAGTTCTTC CASSPGTGNDNEQFF
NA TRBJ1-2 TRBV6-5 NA TGTGCCAGCGGCGGGCGGGGGTTTGGCTACACCTTC CASGGRGFGYTF
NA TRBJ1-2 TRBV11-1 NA TGTGCCAGCAGCCCCGAGGGACTCGGCTACACCTTC CASSPEGLGYTF
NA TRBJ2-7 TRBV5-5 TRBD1 TGTGCCAGCAGCTTGTCGAGGGGGCTGGGCGAGCAGTACTTC CASSLSRGLGEQYF
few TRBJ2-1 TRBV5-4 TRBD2 TGTGCCAGCAGCTTGACGGCCCCTCTAGCGGGGTTGGAGCAGTTCTTC CASSLTAPLAGLEQFF
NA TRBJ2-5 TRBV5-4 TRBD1 TGTGCCAGCAGCCCCGGGACAGGCCAAGAGACCCAGTACTTC CASSPGTGQETQYF
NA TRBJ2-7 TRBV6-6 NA TGTGCCAGCAGTCAGGGGTCGCAGGAGCAGTACTTC CASSQGSQEQYF
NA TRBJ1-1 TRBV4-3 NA TGCGCCAGCAGCCAAGATAGGCAGGGGAACACTGAAGCTTTCTTT CASSQDRQGNTEAFF
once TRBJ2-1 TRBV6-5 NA TGTGCCAGCAGTTCAAACTCCTTAGCCGGCGAGCAGTTCTTC CASSSNSLAGEQFF
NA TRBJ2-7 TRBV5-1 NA TGCGCCAGCAGCTTGGCGCAGGGCCACTACGAGCAGTACTTC CASSLAQGHYEQYF
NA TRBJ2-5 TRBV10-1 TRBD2 TGCGCCAGCATTCGGACTAGCGGGGACCAAGAGACCCAGTACTTC CASIRTSGDQETQYF
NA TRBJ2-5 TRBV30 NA TGTGCCTGGAGTGAACAGGCACAAGAGACCCAGTACTTC CAWSEQAQETQYF
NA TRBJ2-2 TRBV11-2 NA TGTGCCAGCAGCTTACTGCAGGGGATAGGGGAGCTGTTTTTT CASSLLQGIGELFF
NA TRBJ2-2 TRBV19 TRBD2 TGTGCCAGTAAGACGGGGGGGGGACCCACCGGGGAGCTGTTTTTT CASKTGGGPTGELFF
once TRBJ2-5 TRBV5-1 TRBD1 TGCGCCAGCAGCCTCGGACAGGGGAGCGCAGTGGAGACCCAGTACTTC CASSLGQGSAVETQYF
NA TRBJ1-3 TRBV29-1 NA TGCAGCGTCGGACATGTCGGAAACACCATATATTTT CSVGHVGNTIYF
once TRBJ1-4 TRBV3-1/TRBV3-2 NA TGTGCCAGCACCATGAGATACGGGGATGAAAAACTGTTTTTT CASTMRYGDEKLFF
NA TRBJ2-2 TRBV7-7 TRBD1 TGTGCCAGCAGCTTGGGACAGGCTACCGGGGAGCTGTTTTTT CASSLGQATGELFF
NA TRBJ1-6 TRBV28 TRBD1 TGTGCCAGCAGTTTGCAGCGACAGGGTTCACCCCTCCACTTT CASSLQRQGSPLHF
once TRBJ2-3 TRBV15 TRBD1 TGTGCCACCAGCGCGGGACAGGGGGCAGATACGCAGTATTTT CATSAGQGADTQYF
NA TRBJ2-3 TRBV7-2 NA TGTGCCAGCAGCTTAGCACCGGGGGAACTAGATACGCAGTATTTT CASSLAPGELDTQYF
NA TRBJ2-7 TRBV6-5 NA TGTGCCAGCAGTTACACAAGACAGTCCTACGAGCAGTACTTC CASSYTRQSYEQYF
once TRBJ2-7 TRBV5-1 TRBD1 TGCGCCAGCAGCTTGGGACCGGGACAGGGACTTAACGAGCAGTACTTC CASSLGPGQGLNEQYF
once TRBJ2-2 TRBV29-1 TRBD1 TGCAGCGTAACCGGGACAGGGAACACCGGGGAGCTGTTTTTT CSVTGTGNTGELFF
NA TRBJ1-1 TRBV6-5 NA TGTGCCACCTTGGACAGAGCTTTGAACACTGAAGCTTTCTTT CATLDRALNTEAFF
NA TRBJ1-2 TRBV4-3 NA TGCGCCAGCAGCCGGGAGGGGACACACTATGGCTACACCTTC CASSREGTHYGYTF
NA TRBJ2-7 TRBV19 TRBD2 TGTGCCAGTAGCCGGCTAGCGGACTCCTACGAGCAGTACTTC CASSRLADSYEQYF
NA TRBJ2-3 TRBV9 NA TGTGCCAGCAGCGTAGTCGGTCTCGGGAGCACAGATACGCAGTATTTT CASSVVGLGSTDTQYF
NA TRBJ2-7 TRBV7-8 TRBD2 TGTGCCAGCAGCCCCACCGGGACTAGTAGTTCCTACGAGCAGTACTTC CASSPTGTSSSYEQYF
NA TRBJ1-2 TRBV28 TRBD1 TGTGCCAGCAGTTTATTGGGACAGGCCTATGGCTACACCTTC CASSLLGQAYGYTF
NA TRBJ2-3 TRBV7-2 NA TGTGCCAGCAGCTTAGTGGGGGCAGAGGGAGATACGCAGTATTTT CASSLVGAEGDTQYF
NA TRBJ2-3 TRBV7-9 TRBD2 TGTGCCAGCAGCCCCTCCGGGACTAGCGGGGGGGCAAATACGCAGTATTTT CASSPSGTSGGANTQYF
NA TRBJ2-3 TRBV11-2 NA TGTGCCAGCAGTCTAGAGCCAGACTCAGGGTCGTATACGCAGTATTTT CASSLEPDSGSYTQYF
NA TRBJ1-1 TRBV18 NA TGTGCCAGCTCACCGGTGACGGCTGGGGAGGGTGAAGCTTTCTTT CASSPVTAGEGEAFF
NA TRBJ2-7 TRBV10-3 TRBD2 TGTGCCATCAGTGAACGGGGGGGCCTCTCCTACGAGCAGTACTTC CAISERGGLSYEQYF
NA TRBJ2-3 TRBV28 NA TGTGCCAGCAACCCATCGAGGCAGGGGATTTACACAGATACGCAGTATTTT CASNPSRQGIYTDTQYF
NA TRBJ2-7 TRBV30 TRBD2 TGTGCCGCCCGACTAGCCCTCTCCTACGAGCAGTACTTC CAARLALSYEQYF
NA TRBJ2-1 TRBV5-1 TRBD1 TGCGCCAGCAGCTTGGGGGGACAGGGGAGTTATGAGCAGTTCTTC CASSLGGQGSYEQFF
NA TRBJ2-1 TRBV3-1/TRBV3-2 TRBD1 TGTGCCAGCAGCCACTCCATGGGGGACAGACCCTACAATGAGCAGTTCTTC CASSHSMGDRPYNEQFF
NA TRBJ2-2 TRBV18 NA TGTGCCAGCTCACTACAGAACACCGGGGAGCTGTTTTTT CASSLQNTGELFF
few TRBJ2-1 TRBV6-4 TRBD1 TGTGCCAGCAGTGAGCAGGGGGCGGTCAATGAGCAGTTCTTC CASSEQGAVNEQFF
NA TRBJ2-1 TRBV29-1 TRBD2 TGCAGCGTATCCAGGGCTAGCGGGGGCAATGAGCAGTTCTTC CSVSRASGGNEQFF
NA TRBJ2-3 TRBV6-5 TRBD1 TGTGCCAGCAGCTCCGGGACAGACACAGATACGCAGTATTTT CASSSGTDTDTQYF
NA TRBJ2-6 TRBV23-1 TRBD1 TGCGCCAGCAGTCAAAACCGGGACAGCAAGAGCTCTGGGGCCAACGTCCTGACTTTC CASSQNRDSKSSGANVLTF
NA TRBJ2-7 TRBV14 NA TGTGCCAGCAGCCAAGGTAGTACTTTTTACTACGAGCAGTACTTC CASSQGSTFYYEQYF
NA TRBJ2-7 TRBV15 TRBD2 TGTGCCACCAGCAGTAGCGGGGGGGCTTACGAGCAGTACTTC CATSSSGGAYEQYF
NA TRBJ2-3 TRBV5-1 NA TGCGCCAGCAGCTTGGGTTCGGGAACGCCTAGCACAGATACGCAGTATTTT CASSLGSGTPSTDTQYF
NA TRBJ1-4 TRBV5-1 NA TGCGCCAGCAGCTTGACAGACGGTAATGAAAAACTGTTTTTT CASSLTDGNEKLFF